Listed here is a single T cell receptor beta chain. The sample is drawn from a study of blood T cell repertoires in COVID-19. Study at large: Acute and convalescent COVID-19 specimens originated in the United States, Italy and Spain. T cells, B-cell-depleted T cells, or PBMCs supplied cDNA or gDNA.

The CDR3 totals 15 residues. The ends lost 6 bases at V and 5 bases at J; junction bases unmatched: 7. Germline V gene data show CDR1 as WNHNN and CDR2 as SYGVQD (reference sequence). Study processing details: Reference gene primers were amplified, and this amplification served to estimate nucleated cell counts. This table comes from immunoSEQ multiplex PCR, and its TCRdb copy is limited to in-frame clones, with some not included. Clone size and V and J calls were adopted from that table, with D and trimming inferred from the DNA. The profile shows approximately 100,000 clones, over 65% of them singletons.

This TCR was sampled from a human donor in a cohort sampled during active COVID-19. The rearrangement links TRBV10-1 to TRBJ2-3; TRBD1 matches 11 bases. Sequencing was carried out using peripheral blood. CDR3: CASSDAGTGGDTQYF. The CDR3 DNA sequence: TGCGCCAGCAGCGATGCTGGGACAGGGGGAGATACGCAGTATTTT.